The clone carrying this TCR beta chain was recorded once. This record belongs to a study of blood T cell repertoires in COVID-19. Study-level background: PBMCs, B-cell-depleted T cells, or T cells provided the cDNA or gDNA that made up the material.

Profiled with immunoSEQ multiplex PCR; TCRdb holds only in-frame clones, not every one. This sample yields tens of thousands of clones, of which 70% to 90% are seen a single time; about 30% belongs to the top ten. Looked up from germline, CDR1 is SGHRS and CDR2 is YFSETQ. The CDR3 covers 16 residues. Deletions cut 0 bases from V and 6 bases from J, with 16 bases between. This receptor was identified in a man aged 50 to 59 with active or convalescent COVID-19. The genes are TRBV5-1 and TRBJ2-1, with a weak D call TRBD1 (6 bases). The sample was peripheral blood. The CDR3 DNA reads as TGCGCCAGCAGCTTGGGCAACCAACAGGGAAGCAATGAGCAGTTCTTC. Protein: CASSLGNQQGSNEQFF.